This passage covers 23 T cell receptor beta chains from one sample sequenced in a study of beta chain features in type 1 diabetes. The study reverse transcribed the entire isolated RNA, so it sequenced expressed TCRB transcripts. TCRdb's table, derived via immunoSEQ multiplex PCR, lists solely in-frame clones and lacks some. The sample records approximately 170,000 clones, 7.5% to 8.5% being singletons. General study points: There was a moderate but significant shortening of TCRB CDR3s in all four CD4+ subsets of Type 1 diabetes patients.

These receptors' antigens are unknown. Sequenced input: central memory CD4+ T cells from blood. These receptors all stem from a man aged 18 to 30 with type 1 diabetes.

This clone was observed at least ten times. The chain is built from TRBV7-2 and TRBJ2-1; the D is unclear. The CDR3 covers 16 residues. V was shortened by 8 bases and J by 1 base, with 18 bases between the two germline ends. The V gene's germline CDR1 is SGHTA and CDR2 FQGNSA. The CDR3 DNA follows: TGTGCCAGCTCAGACTCCACGCAAGTATCCTACAATGAGCAGTTCTTC. Amino acid sequence: CASSDSTQVSYNEQFF.

This clone was detected only a few times. This chain links TRBV15 with TRBJ1-1; tentative D call: TRBD1 (5 bases). The V end lost 1 base, the J end lost 7 bases, and 13 bases lay between the germline ends. Germline-derived CDR1 and CDR2 are LNHNV and YYDKDF (reference sequence). CDR3 length: 14 amino acids. The CDR3 region is CATSRGSGYGEAFF. Here the CDR3 DNA reads TGTGCCACCAGCAGAGGTTCAGGGTATGGTGAAGCTTTCTTT.

A few counts support this clone. The CDR3 sequence: CSVEASYGETQYF. In DNA form, the CDR3 reads TGCAGCGTTGAAGCCTCCTACGGGGAGACCCAGTACTTC. The rearrangement joins TRBV29-1 to TRBJ2-5, with no clear D. The CDR3 extends over 13 amino acids. Germline loops: CDR1 SQVTM, CDR2 ANQGSEA. The ends were cut back, 1 base at V and 5 bases at J, with 11 bases in the middle.

This clone has only a few counts. CDR3 sequence (DNA): TGCGCCAGCAGCAGGTCCCGGGGTGAGGGTGAGACCCAGTACTTC. Protein sequence: CASSRSRGEGETQYF. The genes are TRBV5-1 and TRBJ2-5, with D perhaps TRBD2 (5 bases). Germline loops: CDR1 SGHRS, CDR2 YFSETQ. This CDR3 has 15 amino acids. Deletions cut 4 bases from V and 5 bases from J, with 18 bases between.

This clone was found a few times. The chain joins TRBV10-3 to TRBJ1-1; 7 bases fit TRBD1. This CDR3 contains 13 residues. V lost 6 bases to trimming and J lost 5 bases; unmatched junction nucleotides: 6. Germline CDR1 and CDR2: ENHRY and SYGVKD. The CDR3 bases are TGTGCCATCAGCGTGGTACAGGGGACTGAAGCTTTCTTT. It translates to CAISVVQGTEAFF.

The V call is TRBV1, the J call TRBJ2-7; the table calls TRBD2, which could not be checked here. TRBV1 is recorded as a pseudogene. The CDR3 spans 13 residues. CDR3 sequence (DNA): TGCACCAGCAGCCACTGGGAGTCCTACGAGCAGTACTTC. Translated, it gives CTSSHWESYEQYF.

J is TRBJ2-1 and V is TRBV5-1; 8 nucleotides align to TRBD2. The CDR3 has 16 residues. Trimming at V came to 3 bases and at J to 7 bases, leaving 12 bases not matched to a gene. Germline V gene data show CDR1 as SGHRS and CDR2 as YFSETQ. This CDR3 reads CASSSASGSRVNEQFF. As DNA, the CDR3 is TGCGCCAGCAGCTCAGCCAGCGGGAGTAGGGTGAATGAGCAGTTCTTC. The full variable domain, rest sourced from reference TRBV5-1 and TRBJ2-1, is KAGVTQTPRYLIKTRGQQVTLSCSPISGHRSVSWYQQTPGQGLQFLFEYFSETQRNKGNFPGRFSGRQFSNSRSEMNVSTLELGDSALYLCASSSASGSRVNEQFFGPGTRLTVL.

The V and J genes are TRBV20-1 and TRBJ2-7; D gene ambiguous. In germline, CDR1 is DFQATT, CDR2 SNEGSKA (reference sequence). The CDR3 runs 11 residues. V was pared by 4 bases and J by 6 bases, with 10 bases between. This CDR3 reads CSATTFGEQYF. The DNA of the CDR3 is TGCAGTGCTACTACTTTCGGCGAGCAGTACTTC.

This clone was detected many times. CDR3 bases: TGTGCCAGCAGCGCCGCCGAGGGGGGGCGAAGTGGCTACACCTTC. This translates into CASSAAEGGRSGYTF. The V call is TRBV13, the J call TRBJ1-2, with D possibly being TRBD1 (6 bases). With 5 bases removed from V and 7 bases from J, the gap between germline ends came to 20 bases. CDR1 and CDR2 (germline): PRHDT, FYEKMQ (reference sequence). This CDR3 is 15 amino acids long.

Note on this clone: The identical CDR3 is also encoded by other nucleotide sequences in the sample. This chain uses TRBV5-4 with TRBJ1-1, with D tentatively TRBD1 (5 bases). This CDR3 region has 14 residues. The germline V and J ends were trimmed by 1 base and 0 bases, with 7 bases remaining between them. CDR1 and CDR2 (germline): SGHNT, YYREEE (reference sequence). In nucleotides, the CDR3 is TGTGCCAGCAGCTTGAGACAGATGAACACTGAAGCTTTCTTT. Its translation is CASSLRQMNTEAFF.

This clone was seen a few times. The CDR3 nucleotides read TGTGCCAGCAGCGTCCACGCTAGCGGGGTTGAGACCCAGTACTTC. Its protein product is CASSVHASGVETQYF. The chain links TRBV9 to TRBJ2-5; TRBD2 matches at 9 bases. The CDR3 is made up of 15 amino acids. With 2 bases clipped from V and 5 bases from J, the junction kept 7 bases outside the gene matches. Germline CDR1 is SGDLS and CDR2 is YYNGEE.

This clone was counted only a few times. This chain joins TRBV5-1 and TRBJ2-7; D is uncertain. V was trimmed by 1 base and J by 1 base, leaving 9 bases between them. This CDR3 is built from 14 residues. Germline V gene sequence: CDR1 SGHRS, CDR2 YFSETQ. The CDR3 DNA sequence: TGCGCCAGCAGCTTGACAGTCCCTTCCTACGAGCAGTACTTC. This gives the protein CASSLTVPSYEQYF.

This clone was seen more than once but under ten times. DNA for the CDR3: TGCGCCAGCAGCTCGACGACGACACGACAAGAGACCCAGTACTTC. Translating it yields CASSSTTTRQETQYF. The genes are TRBV5-1 and TRBJ2-5; D ambiguous. The germline V and J ends were trimmed by 3 bases and 2 bases, with 14 bases remaining between them. This CDR3 has 15 amino acids. Germline loops: CDR1 SGHRS, CDR2 YFSETQ.

The chain combines TRBV6-5 with TRBJ1-1, with 8 bases that match TRBD1. This CDR3 region has 13 residues. Trimming at V came to 5 bases and at J to 1 base, leaving 0 bases not matched to a gene. Per germline, CDR1 MNHEY and CDR2 SVGAGI. The CDR3 region has the DNA TGTGCCAGCAGTGACAGGGGGAACACTGAAGCTTTCTTT. Protein sequence: CASSDRGNTEAFF.

This chain uses TRBV7-2 with TRBJ2-3, with TRBD2 matching over 11 bases. The CDR3 sequence is 17 residues long. Trimming took 6 bases from V and 0 from J; bases not matched to a gene: 8. The germline CDR1 and CDR2 sequences are SGHTA and FQGNSA. The CDR3 nucleotides are TGTGCCAGCAGGAGACATAGCGGGAGGGCTAGCACAGATACGCAGTATTTT. It yields the protein CASRRHSGRASTDTQYF.

V is TRBV7-6 and J is TRBJ2-1, with a possible D match to TRBD1 (7 bases). Per germline, CDR1 SGHVS and CDR2 FNYEAQ. The length of the CDR3 is 16 residues. The ends were cut back, 1 base at V and 4 bases at J, with 14 bases in the middle. CDR3 residues: CASSLVAQGRYNEQFF. In nucleotides, the CDR3 is TGTGCCAGCAGCTTAGTCGCACAGGGGAGGTACAATGAGCAGTTCTTC.

This clone was counted at least ten times. The chain combines TRBV11-2 with TRBJ1-2; TRBD1 aligns across 10 bases. V was clipped by 3 bases and J by 0 bases; unmatched bases: 4. The CDR3 spans 16 residues. CDR1 and CDR2 (germline): SGHAT, FQNNGV. CDR3 DNA sequence: TGTGCCAGCAGCTTCGCAGGGACAGGGGCTAACTATGGCTACACCTTC. Translated: CASSFAGTGANYGYTF.

The chain combines TRBV6-6 with TRBJ1-1; TRBD1 matches at 11 bases. Germline V gene data show CDR1 as MNHNY and CDR2 as SVGAGI (reference sequence). J gave up 6 bases and V 6 bases, and 12 bases lay outside the gene matches. This CDR3 contains 16 residues. CDR3: CASSSWTGGEPPEAFF. DNA for the CDR3: TGTGCCAGCAGCTCCTGGACAGGGGGCGAACCACCTGAAGCTTTCTTT.

The CDR3 loop is CASSQMGGNNSPLHF. The CDR3 coding sequence is TGCGCCAGCAGCCAAATGGGGGGAAATAATTCACCCCTCCACTTT. The J gene is TRBJ1-6, the V gene TRBV4-3; D is perhaps TRBD1 (5 bases). Per germline, CDR1 LGHNA and CDR2 YSLEER. CDR3 length: 15 amino acids. Trimming took off 2 bases at V and 5 bases at J, with 10 bases between the two ends.

This clone came up a few times. The chain employs TRBV29-1 and TRBJ2-3; D remains unclear. This CDR3 is 13 amino acids long. V gave up 4 bases and J gave up 2 bases, with 10 bases separating them. Germline lookup yields CDR1 SQVTM and CDR2 ANQGSEA. The DNA of the CDR3 is TGCAGCGTTGGAGAACGGTACACAGATACGCAGTATTTT. Its protein product is CSVGERYTDTQYF.

This clone was detected only a few times. This sample also contains other DNA sequences that code for the same CDR3. V and J are TRBV5-1 and TRBJ1-1; 10 nucleotides align to TRBD1. CDR3 length: 15 residues. Germline assignment: CDR1 SGHRS and CDR2 YFSETQ. V shed 4 bases and J 3 bases; nucleotides not matched to a gene: 6. The CDR3 DNA reads as TGCGCCAGCAGCCCCACCGGGACAGGGGACACTGAAGCTTTCTTT. The encoded protein is CASSPTGTGDTEAFF.

This clone has just a few counts. The CDR3 bases are TGTGCCAGCAACGACTCTGGCGGTCCTCGCACAGATACGCAGTATTTT. As protein: CASNDSGGPRTDTQYF. The rearrangement links TRBV6-6 to TRBJ2-3; D unclear. This CDR3 has 16 residues. Looked up from germline, CDR1 is MNHNY and CDR2 is SVGAGI (reference sequence). V was trimmed by 7 bases and J by 1 base, leaving 18 bases between them.

This sequence joins TRBV7-9 and TRBJ1-5; no clear D. V was cut by 8 bases and J by 0 bases, with 8 bases left in between. The CDR3 sequence is 13 residues long. From germline, CDR1 is SEHNR and CDR2 FQNEAQ (reference sequence). In nucleotides, the CDR3 is TGTGCCAGCTCGCGGGGTAGCAATCAGCCCCAGCATTTT. It encodes CASSRGSNQPQHF. The variable domain in full, completed from reference TRBV7-9 and TRBJ1-5, reads DTGVSQNPRHKITKRGQNVTFRCDPISEHNRLYWYRQTLGQGPEFLTYFQNEAQLEKSRLLSDRFSAERPKGSFSTLEIQRTEQGDSAMYLCASSRGSNQPQHFGDGTRLSIL.